This T cell receptor (beta chain) was documented in a study of identical twins. Study-wide results and caveats: Where beta out-of-frame sequences were concerned, excess twin sharing was weaker. Zero-insertion analyses could be partly confounded by invariant MAIT and iNKT cells.

TCRdb re-called the 5' RACE reads through MiXCR, storing one row per CDR3 protein. The repertoire includes some 690,000 distinct CDR3 sequences, less than 25% of them detected once, and 4% to 5.5% sits in the top ten. About this clonotype: No antigen is known for it.

V lost 8 bases and J lost 6; bases outside the gene matches: 5. The CDR3 runs 12 residues. This sample was also put to use in a study of T cells expressing NK-cell markers. That publication notes: Beta-chain profiling covered CD3+CD56+NKG2C+, CD3+CD56+NKG2C- and CD3+CD56-NKG2C+ sorted subsets.

This TCR was recovered from a woman under 30 in good health. The sample taken for sequencing was PBMCs. This chain joins TRBV12-3 or TRBV12-4 and TRBJ2-5, with 8 bases aligning to TRBD1. CDR3 nucleotides: TGTGCCAGCCGGGACAGGCAGAAGACCCAGTACTTC. Protein sequence: CASRDRQKTQYF.